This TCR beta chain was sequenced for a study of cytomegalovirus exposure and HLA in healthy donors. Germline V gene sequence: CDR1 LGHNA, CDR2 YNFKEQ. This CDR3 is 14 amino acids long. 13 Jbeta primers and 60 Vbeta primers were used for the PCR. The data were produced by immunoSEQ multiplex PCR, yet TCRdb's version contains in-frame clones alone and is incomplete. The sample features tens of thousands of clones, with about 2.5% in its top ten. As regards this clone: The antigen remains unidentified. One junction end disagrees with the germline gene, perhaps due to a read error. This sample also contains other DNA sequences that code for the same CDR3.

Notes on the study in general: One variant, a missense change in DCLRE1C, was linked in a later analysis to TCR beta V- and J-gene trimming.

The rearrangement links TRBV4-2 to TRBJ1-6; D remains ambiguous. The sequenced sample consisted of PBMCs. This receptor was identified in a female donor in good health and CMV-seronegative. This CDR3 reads CASSQDEEDSPLHF. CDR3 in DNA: TGTGCCAGCAGCCAAGATGAGGAGGACTCACCCCTACACTTT.